Following are 27 T cell receptor beta chains from one sample sequenced in a study of shared clonotypes between healthy human individuals. Assay used: immunoSEQ multiplex PCR; TCRdb lists only in-frame clones, some missing. The profile shows about 2.3 million clones, around 90% of them singletons. The sample taken for sequencing was naive CD4+ T cells from PBMCs. The subset here: CD45RA+ positively selected. These receptors were taken from a man between 18 and 35 years old in good health. Some clones in this sample may be carry-over from other donors' samples.

This clone appeared once. V usage is TRBV27 and J usage is TRBJ2-7, with 11 bases fitting TRBD2. CDR3 length equals 17 residues. Germline assignment: CDR1 MNHEY and CDR2 SMNVEV (reference sequence). Germline trimming cut 7 bases from V and 3 bases from J; bases unmatched to any gene: 14. In nucleotides, the CDR3 is TGTGCCAGCACGGGCCCTCTTAGCGGGAGGGGGGGCTACGAGCAGTACTTC. Translation: CASTGPLSGRGGYEQYF.

J is TRBJ1-2 and V is TRBV28, with 7 bases aligning to TRBD1. CDR3 length: 13 amino acids. The germline V gene has CDR1 MDHEN and CDR2 SYDVKM. Trimming cost V 6 bases and J 8 bases; bases outside gene matches: 9. CDR3 loop: CASRVITGEGYTF. The CDR3 DNA reads TGTGCCAGCAGGGTCATCACAGGGGAAGGCTACACCTTC.

The V call is TRBV5-1, the J call TRBJ1-4; D not resolved. Germline loops: CDR1 SGHRS, CDR2 YFSETQ. CDR3 length: 14 amino acids. V shed 3 bases and J shed 2 bases, with 8 bases lying between them. The CDR3 reads CASSSRTTNEKLFF. The CDR3 DNA reads as TGCGCCAGCAGCTCCAGGACCACTAATGAAAAACTGTTTTTT. Full variable domain (rest looked up from reference TRBV5-1 and TRBJ1-4): KAGVTQTPRYLIKTRGQQVTLSCSPISGHRSVSWYQQTPGQGLQFLFEYFSETQRNKGNFPGRFSGRQFSNSRSEMNVSTLELGDSALYLCASSSRTTNEKLFFGSGTQLSVL.

The CDR3 region has the DNA TGCGCCAGCAGCCAAGGATCGGGAGGGCCGTACGAGCAGTACTTC. Translating gives CASSQGSGGPYEQYF. This chain joins TRBV4-1 and TRBJ2-7, with 8 bases that match TRBD2. The CDR3 is 15 residues long. V was pared by 1 base and J by 4 bases, with 6 bases of the junction left unmatched. Germline V gene lookup returns CDR1 MGHRA and CDR2 YSYEKL.

The chain links TRBV19 to TRBJ1-2; D is uncertain. The germline V gene has CDR1 LNHDA and CDR2 SQIVND (reference sequence). The CDR3 is 15 amino acids. V lost 3 bases and J lost 8, with 19 bases in between. This CDR3 reads CASSILSAPPRGYTF. The CDR3 DNA reads as TGTGCCAGTAGTATCTTGTCAGCCCCTCCCAGGGGCTACACCTTC.

The chain joins TRBV9 to TRBJ1-1; 7 bases align to TRBD1. Germline CDR1 reads SGDLS; CDR2 reads YYNGEE. V gave up 0 bases and J gave up 3 bases; unmatched junction bases: 11. The CDR3 runs to 17 residues. The CDR3, as DNA: TGTGCCAGCAGCGTAGCCACAGGGGCCGTAATGGACACTGAAGCTTTCTTT. This translates into CASSVATGAVMDTEAFF.

The genes are TRBV4-1 and TRBJ1-5; the D is unclear. The germline V and J ends were trimmed by 5 bases and 4 bases, with 18 bases remaining between them. The CDR3 sequence is 16 residues long. From germline, CDR1 is MGHRA and CDR2 YSYEKL. The CDR3 nucleotides are TGCGCCAGCAGCATGAGCTGGATGCCACCTAATCAGCCCCAGCATTTT. Translating gives CASSMSWMPPNQPQHF.

The V and J genes are TRBV19 and TRBJ1-2; no firm D call. With 5 bases removed from V and 8 bases from J, the gap between germline ends came to 12 bases. Germline V lookup: CDR1 LNHDA, CDR2 SQIVND (reference sequence). CDR3 length equals 12 residues. CDR3 protein: CASSSRTGGYTF. CDR3 sequence (DNA): TGTGCCAGTAGTTCCCGGACGGGGGGCTACACCTTC.

The chain carries TRBV5-1 and TRBJ1-2; D gene unclear. CDR3 length: 14 residues. From germline, CDR1 is SGHRS and CDR2 YFSETQ. The germline V and J ends were trimmed by 4 bases and 3 bases, with 13 bases remaining between them. The CDR3 region is CASSPPLGYYGYTF. CDR3 DNA sequence: TGCGCCAGCAGCCCGCCATTGGGATACTATGGCTACACCTTC.

The rearrangement joins TRBV15 to TRBJ2-3; 8 bases agree with TRBD1. This CDR3 region has 14 residues. After removal of 3 bases from V and 6 bases from J, the junction contained 5 bases not matched to a gene. Germline CDR1 and CDR2: LNHNV and YYDKDF (reference sequence). This CDR3 is CATSRRTGWDTQYF. CDR3 DNA sequence: TGTGCCACCAGCAGGCGGACAGGGTGGGATACGCAGTATTTT.

The rearrangement links TRBV25-1 to TRBJ2-1; TRBD2 agrees at 8 bases. Germline V lookup: CDR1 MGHDK, CDR2 SYGVNS. V was clipped by 5 bases and J by 4 bases; unmatched bases: 10. This CDR3 contains 16 residues. CDR3 nucleotides: TGTGCCAGCAGTAGGTTACGAGCGGGGGCATACAATGAGCAGTTCTTC. Translating gives CASSRLRAGAYNEQFF.

The CDR3 DNA reads TGTGCCAGCAGAGGGGGGGGCACCCAAGAGACCCAGTACTTC. Translation gives CASRGGGTQETQYF. The chain uses TRBV6-1 and TRBJ2-5, with D perhaps matching TRBD2 (7 bases). Germline-derived CDR1 and CDR2 are MNHNS and SASEGT. V lost 6 bases, J lost 1 base, and 12 bases lay in between. CDR3 length: 14 residues.

The chain employs TRBV2 and TRBJ2-7, with 8 bases matching TRBD2. The CDR3 totals 15 residues. V dropped 5 bases and J dropped 2; count of bases not matched to a gene: 8. CDR1 and CDR2 from the germline V gene are SNHLY and FYNNEI. CDR3: CASSKLAEGTYEQYF. CDR3 bases: TGTGCCAGCAGTAAACTAGCGGAGGGGACCTACGAGCAGTACTTC.

As DNA, the CDR3 is TGTGCCAGCAGTTTTGGACGGCGCCCTAAGGACACCTTC. Translated: CASSFGRRPKDTF. The rearrangement uses TRBV28 and TRBJ1-2; D remains unclear. Germline values: CDR1 MDHEN, CDR2 SYDVKM. V dropped 3 bases and J dropped 12 bases, with 17 bases sitting between them. This CDR3 comprises 13 residues.

About this clone itself: This may arise from a read error, as a much more abundant clone is one base away. V gene TRBV13 combines with J gene TRBJ2-7; unclear D gene. Germline values: CDR1 PRHDT, CDR2 FYEKMQ (reference sequence). The CDR3 loop spans 11 amino acids. Deletions cut 2 bases from V and 1 base from J, with 0 bases between. DNA of the CDR3: TGTGCCAGCAGCTTATCCTACGAGCAGTACTTC. It yields the protein CASSLSYEQYF. The whole variable domain, remainder taken from reference TRBV13 and TRBJ2-7, is AAGVIQSPRHLIKEKRETATLKCYPIPRHDTVYWYQQGPGQDPQFLISFYEKMQSDKGSIPDRFSAQQFSDYHSELNMSSLELGDSALYFCASSLSYEQYFGPGTRLTVT.

The chain uses TRBV14 and TRBJ1-4, with 7 bases aligning to TRBD1. Germline-derived CDR1 and CDR2 are SGHDN and FVKESK. The CDR3 is 17 amino acids. The junction had 10 bases not matched to a gene; V was cut back by 4 bases and J by 2 bases. The DNA of the CDR3 is TGTGCCAGCAGCCCCAGAGGACAGGTCATCACTAATGAAAAACTGTTTTTT. Amino acids: CASSPRGQVITNEKLFF.

This clone came up once. The rearrangement joins TRBV6-5 to TRBJ2-7; D tentatively reads TRBD1 or TRBD2 (5 bases each). The germline gives CDR1 MNHEY, CDR2 SVGAGI. The CDR3 runs to 14 residues. Between the trimmed V and J ends, which lost 5 bases and 3 bases, there was a span of 14 bases. CDR3 sequence (DNA): TGTGCCAGCAGTCGAGGGGACCCTAACTACGAGCAGTACTTC. The encoded protein is CASSRGDPNYEQYF.

J is TRBJ2-4 and V is TRBV5-4; D is undetermined. Germline-derived CDR1 and CDR2 are SGHNT and YYREEE (reference sequence). The CDR3 length is 14 residues. The germline V and J ends were trimmed by 3 bases and 5 bases, with 12 bases remaining between them. CDR3 region: CASSYRPAENIQYF. DNA for the CDR3: TGTGCCAGCAGCTATCGACCGGCTGAAAACATTCAGTACTTC.

This clone was seen once. This rearrangement joins TRBV30 to TRBJ2-7; the D call may be TRBD1 or TRBD2 (5 bases each). The CDR3 totals 11 residues. V was shortened by 5 bases and J by 0 bases, with 5 bases between the two germline ends. Looked up from germline, CDR1 is GTSNPN and CDR2 is SVGIG (reference sequence). Here the CDR3 DNA reads TGTGCCTGGGGGGGCTCCTACGAGCAGTACTTC. Translated: CAWGGSYEQYF.

To note about this clone: It may be a read error: a sequence one base away is much more abundant. Other DNA sequences from this sample encode an identical CDR3 as well. V usage is TRBV7-3 and J usage is TRBJ1-1; weak D call: TRBD1 (6 bases). The length of the CDR3 is 13 residues. CDR1 and CDR2 (germline): SGHTA, FQGTGA. V gave up 5 bases and J gave up 1 base, with 8 bases separating them. CDR3 protein: CASSQGQNTEAFF. Written as DNA, the CDR3 is TGTGCCAGCAGCCAGGGACAGAACACTGAAGCTTTCTTT.

The V and J genes are TRBV4-1 and TRBJ1-5; D gene uncertain. Germline-derived CDR1 and CDR2 are MGHRA and YSYEKL. The CDR3 loop spans 16 amino acids. V lost 4 bases and J 2 bases, leaving 15 bases between the germline ends. CDR3 residues: CASSPTGEVGNQPQHF. DNA of the CDR3: TGCGCCAGCAGCCCTACTGGGGAGGTAGGCAATCAGCCCCAGCATTTT.

The chain uses TRBV7-9 and TRBJ1-1; D is unclear. The V end lost 3 bases, the J end lost 4 bases, and 15 bases lay between the germline ends. CDR3 length: 15 residues. Germline CDR1 SEHNR, CDR2 FQNEAQ (reference sequence). The CDR3 loop is CASSFSGSSATEAFF. CDR3 nucleotides: TGTGCCAGCAGCTTTTCAGGTTCGTCCGCCACTGAAGCTTTCTTT.

Only one count was recorded for this clone. The chain employs TRBV5-4 and TRBJ2-7; TRBD2 matches at 8 bases. Germline assignment: CDR1 SGHNT and CDR2 YYREEE (reference sequence). The ends lost 4 bases at V and 0 bases at J; junction bases unmatched: 9. CDR3 length: 16 residues. The CDR3 loop reads CASSPDSGVSSYEQYF. CDR3 DNA sequence: TGTGCCAGCAGCCCAGATAGCGGGGTGAGCTCCTACGAGCAGTACTTC.

This rearrangement joins TRBV19 to TRBJ2-7; D uncertain. The germline V gene encodes CDR1 LNHDA and CDR2 SQIVND (reference sequence). The CDR3 has 14 amino acids. Between the trimmed V and J ends, which lost 0 bases and 2 bases, there was a span of 8 bases. The CDR3: CASSIEVYAYEQYF. CDR3 nucleotides: TGTGCCAGTAGTATAGAGGTCTACGCCTACGAGCAGTACTTC.

As concerns this clone: The same CDR3 can be traced to other DNA sequences in this sample. The chain recombines TRBV28 with TRBJ2-2; the D is unclear. This CDR3 is built from 13 residues. Germline CDR1 is MDHEN and CDR2 is SYDVKM. V was clipped by 6 bases and J by 6 bases, with 11 bases between them. The CDR3: CASSPGRPGELFF. The DNA for the CDR3 is TGTGCCAGCAGCCCCGGGCGGCCCGGGGAGCTGTTTTTT.

DNA for the CDR3: TGTGCCAGCAGTAGCACAGCGAACACTGAAGCTTTCTTT. It is translated as CASSSTANTEAFF. V usage is TRBV2 and J usage is TRBJ1-1; D is ambiguous. The CDR3 consists of 13 residues. CDR1 is SNHLY, CDR2 FYNNEI, per germline. Trimming took off 5 bases at V and 1 base at J, with 8 bases between the two ends.

The chain combines TRBV9 with TRBJ2-3; possibly TRBD1 or TRBD2 for D (6 bases each). V was trimmed by 3 bases and J by 6 bases, leaving 20 bases between them. The length of the CDR3 is 16 residues. Per germline, CDR1 SGDLS and CDR2 YYNGEE. In DNA form, the CDR3 reads TGTGCCAGCAGCGGGGATTCGGGGGCAAAGTGGGATACGCAGTATTTT. Amino acids: CASSGDSGAKWDTQYF.